This T cell receptor (beta chain) was recorded in a study of control samples from healthy donors and cancer patients. This CDR3 comprises 15 residues. Germline CDR1 and CDR2: SEHNR and FQNEAQ (reference sequence). The V and J ends lost 3 bases and 1 base respectively, with 10 bases between them. This table comes from immunoSEQ multiplex PCR, and its TCRdb copy is limited to in-frame clones, with some not included. This table holds roughly 55,000 clones, more than 85% found once. V usage is TRBV7-9 and J usage is TRBJ2-4; D gene unclear. The TCR was taken from a man aged 40-50 years with colorectal cancer. The sample comprised PBMCs. Here the CDR3 reads CASSFSVGAKNIQYF. Written as DNA, the CDR3 is TGTGCCAGCAGCTTTTCGGTGGGGGCCAAAAACATTCAGTACTTC. The whole variable domain, remainder taken from reference TRBV7-9 and TRBJ2-4, is DTGVSQNPRHKITKRGQNVTFRCDPISEHNRLYWYRQTLGQGPEFLTYFQNEAQLEKSRLLSDRFSAERPKGSFSTLEIQRTEQGDSAMYLCASSFSVGAKNIQYFGAGTRLSVL.